These T cell receptor beta chains were read from a single sample in a study of long-term antiretroviral therapy in people with HIV. Using immunoSEQ multiplex PCR, the repertoire was profiled, and TCRdb retains in-frame clones only, with some absent. The sample has about 33,000 clones; roughly 80% are singletons. The sequenced sample was unsorted PBMCs, obtained 2 years after starting antiretroviral therapy. The receptors come from a woman aged 45-65 years with HIV. Each CDR3 is given with its conserved first and last residue. Fields, in order: CDR3 length, V gene, D gene, J gene, clone size, CDR3 DNA, CDR3 protein. D genes are given only for firm matches. For some rows the clone size is stated as once, few or many, or as a class when expanded; others skip it.

cdr3_length: 15
v_call: TRBV27
d_call: .
j_call: TRBJ2-6
clone_size: .
cdr3_nt: TGTGCCAGCAGTTGGGGGGCATCTGGGGCCAACGTCCTGACTTTC
cdr3_aa: CASSWGASGANVLTF

cdr3_length: 13
v_call: TRBV5-1
d_call: .
j_call: TRBJ2-1
clone_size: .
cdr3_nt: TGCGCCAGCAGCTTGGTAAGGGATGATGAGCAGTTCTTC
cdr3_aa: CASSLVRDDEQFF

cdr3_length: 16
v_call: TRBV10-3
d_call: TRBD2
j_call: TRBJ2-1
clone_size: few
cdr3_nt: TGTGCCATCGGGACTAGCGGGGGGACCCTCCCCAATGAGCAGTTCTTC
cdr3_aa: CAIGTSGGTLPNEQFF

cdr3_length: 9
v_call: TRBV9
d_call: .
j_call: TRBJ1-1
clone_size: .
cdr3_nt: TGTGCCAGCAGCGTAGAAGCTTTCTTT
cdr3_aa: CASSVEAFF

cdr3_length: 11
v_call: TRBV27
d_call: .
j_call: TRBJ1-2
clone_size: .
cdr3_nt: TGTGCCAGCAGCTCTGCCCATGGCTACACCTTC
cdr3_aa: CASSSAHGYTF

cdr3_length: 13
v_call: TRBV7-9
d_call: .
j_call: TRBJ1-2
clone_size: few
cdr3_nt: TGTGCCAGCAGCTTAGCAGGGAACTATGGCTACACCTTC
cdr3_aa: CASSLAGNYGYTF

cdr3_length: 14
v_call: TRBV10-3
d_call: TRBD2
j_call: TRBJ2-7
clone_size: .
cdr3_nt: TGTGCCATCAGTGCCTCGGGACTAGCCCACGAGCAGTACTTC
cdr3_aa: CAISASGLAHEQYF

cdr3_length: 17
v_call: TRBV27
d_call: TRBD1
j_call: TRBJ1-6
clone_size: .
cdr3_nt: TGTGCCAGCAGTTTATTAGCCGGGACAGGGTATAATTCACCCCTCCACTTT
cdr3_aa: CASSLLAGTGYNSPLHF

cdr3_length: 12
v_call: TRBV9
d_call: .
j_call: TRBJ1-2
clone_size: .
cdr3_nt: TGTGCCAGCAGCGCCCAAAACTATGGCTACACCTTC
cdr3_aa: CASSAQNYGYTF

cdr3_length: 15
v_call: TRBV18
d_call: TRBD1
j_call: TRBJ1-3
clone_size: .
cdr3_nt: TGTGCCAGCTCACTGGACAGGCGCTCTGGAAACACCATATATTTT
cdr3_aa: CASSLDRRSGNTIYF

cdr3_length: 13
v_call: TRBV29-1
d_call: .
j_call: TRBJ2-3
clone_size: .
cdr3_nt: TGCAGCGTTGGAGGGAATAGCCCAGATACGCAGTATTTT
cdr3_aa: CSVGGNSPDTQYF

cdr3_length: 14
v_call: TRBV6-1
d_call: .
j_call: TRBJ2-7
clone_size: .
cdr3_nt: TGTGCCGGAATGAGGGGGGCCGACTCCTACGAGCAGTACTTC
cdr3_aa: CAGMRGADSYEQYF

cdr3_length: 16
v_call: TRBV27
d_call: .
j_call: TRBJ1-1
clone_size: once
cdr3_nt: TGTGCCAGCACGCCCCCGGGGGGCCGGATGAACACTGAAGCTTTCTTT
cdr3_aa: CASTPPGGRMNTEAFF

cdr3_length: 12
v_call: TRBV13
d_call: TRBD1
j_call: TRBJ1-1
clone_size: .
cdr3_nt: TGTGCCAGCAGCTTCCAGGGGGGCCAAGCTTTCTTT
cdr3_aa: CASSFQGGQAFF

cdr3_length: 15
v_call: TRBV5-1
d_call: TRBD1
j_call: TRBJ1-2
clone_size: .
cdr3_nt: TGCGCCAGCAGCTTGCAAGAAGGGGGCGCGGCTGGCTACACCTTC
cdr3_aa: CASSLQEGGAAGYTF

cdr3_length: 15
v_call: TRBV10-3
d_call: TRBD2
j_call: TRBJ2-1
clone_size: .
cdr3_nt: TGTGCCATCAGTGTGGGAGCGGGGGGGCCGAGGGAGCAGTTCTTC
cdr3_aa: CAISVGAGGPREQFF

cdr3_length: 16
v_call: TRBV7-9
d_call: .
j_call: TRBJ2-5
clone_size: .
cdr3_nt: TGTGCCAGCAGCTTCCCCACGACAGTGGGCGGAGAGACCCAGTACTTC
cdr3_aa: CASSFPTTVGGETQYF

cdr3_length: 16
v_call: TRBV5-6
d_call: .
j_call: TRBJ1-3
clone_size: .
cdr3_nt: TGTGCCAGCAGCTTGCGAGGGGCCCACTCTGGAAACACCATATATTTT
cdr3_aa: CASSLRGAHSGNTIYF

cdr3_length: 12
v_call: TRBV9
d_call: .
j_call: TRBJ2-2
clone_size: .
cdr3_nt: TGTGCCAGTGGGGGAAACACCGGGGAGCTGTTTTTT
cdr3_aa: CASGGNTGELFF

cdr3_length: 15
v_call: TRBV5-1
d_call: .
j_call: TRBJ2-3
clone_size: .
cdr3_nt: TGCGCCAGCAGCTTGGGGAGTGCGGGGTCGGATACGCAGTATTTT
cdr3_aa: CASSLGSAGSDTQYF

cdr3_length: 16
v_call: TRBV7-3
d_call: TRBD2
j_call: TRBJ2-5
clone_size: .
cdr3_nt: TGTGCCAGCAGCCAGGGACTAGCGGGGGGGCAAGAGACCCAGTACTTC
cdr3_aa: CASSQGLAGGQETQYF

cdr3_length: 14
v_call: TRBV19
d_call: .
j_call: TRBJ1-6
clone_size: .
cdr3_nt: TGTGCCAGTAGTTCCACGGGGAACAATTCACCCCTCCACTTT
cdr3_aa: CASSSTGNNSPLHF

cdr3_length: 16
v_call: TRBV2
d_call: .
j_call: TRBJ1-3
clone_size: once
cdr3_nt: TGTGCCAGCAGTGAAAGGTTGCGGATAACTGGAAACACCATATATTTT
cdr3_aa: CASSERLRITGNTIYF

cdr3_length: 15
v_call: TRBV6-5
d_call: .
j_call: TRBJ1-6
clone_size: .
cdr3_nt: TGTGCCAGCAGTTACTCCCCCTCGGGGAATTCACCCCTCCACTTT
cdr3_aa: CASSYSPSGNSPLHF

cdr3_length: 15
v_call: TRBV6-1
d_call: .
j_call: TRBJ1-1
clone_size: .
cdr3_nt: TGTGCCAGCAGACTCCTGGGAGGAATGAACACTGAAGCTTTCTTT
cdr3_aa: CASRLLGGMNTEAFF

cdr3_length: 15
v_call: TRBV6-6
d_call: TRBD1
j_call: TRBJ2-7
clone_size: .
cdr3_nt: TGTGCCAGCCGCCTAGGGACAGGAGCAAGCTACGAGCAGTACTTC
cdr3_aa: CASRLGTGASYEQYF

cdr3_length: 16
v_call: TRBV5-6
d_call: .
j_call: TRBJ2-2
clone_size: .
cdr3_nt: TGTGCCAGCAGCATGTCAGGGGTAGGGGTCGCCGGGGAGCTGTTTTTT
cdr3_aa: CASSMSGVGVAGELFF

cdr3_length: 14
v_call: TRBV7-3
d_call: .
j_call: TRBJ1-2
clone_size: .
cdr3_nt: TGTGCCAGCAGCCAGGTGGACAGAGCTGATGGCTACACCTTC
cdr3_aa: CASSQVDRADGYTF

cdr3_length: 16
v_call: TRBV2
d_call: .
j_call: TRBJ1-2
clone_size: .
cdr3_nt: TGTGCCAGCAGTGAATGGGGTAATCTAAGGGCCTATGGCTACACCTTC
cdr3_aa: CASSEWGNLRAYGYTF

cdr3_length: 12
v_call: TRBV5-6
d_call: .
j_call: TRBJ2-2
clone_size: .
cdr3_nt: TGTGCCAGCAGCTTAAGTCCCGGGGAGCTGTTTTTT
cdr3_aa: CASSLSPGELFF

cdr3_length: 16
v_call: TRBV5-1
d_call: .
j_call: TRBJ1-2
clone_size: few
cdr3_nt: TGCGCCAGCAGCTTGGGCAGTCAGAAATACTTTTATGGCTACACCTTC
cdr3_aa: CASSLGSQKYFYGYTF

cdr3_length: 14
v_call: TRBV29-1
d_call: TRBD1
j_call: TRBJ2-7
clone_size: .
cdr3_nt: TGCAGCGTTGAAGTAGGGACAGGGTTCTACGAGCAGTACTTC
cdr3_aa: CSVEVGTGFYEQYF

cdr3_length: 14
v_call: TRBV6-6
d_call: .
j_call: TRBJ2-1
clone_size: .
cdr3_nt: TGTGCCAGCAGTTACTATGGGCCCCCTGGGGAGCAGTTCTTC
cdr3_aa: CASSYYGPPGEQFF

cdr3_length: 14
v_call: TRBV7-9
d_call: .
j_call: TRBJ2-7
clone_size: .
cdr3_nt: TGTGCCAGCTCCTTTCCCAGGGATCCCTACGAGCAGTACTTC
cdr3_aa: CASSFPRDPYEQYF

cdr3_length: 13
v_call: TRBV7-9
d_call: .
j_call: TRBJ1-1
clone_size: .
cdr3_nt: TGTGCCAGCAGCCTCCCGCCTGGCGGGGAAGCTTTCTTT
cdr3_aa: CASSLPPGGEAFF

cdr3_length: 15
v_call: TRBV28
d_call: .
j_call: TRBJ2-2
clone_size: .
cdr3_nt: TGTGCCAGCAGTTTTGGTGGGTCGAACACCGGGGAGCTGTTTTTT
cdr3_aa: CASSFGGSNTGELFF

cdr3_length: 13
v_call: TRBV29-1
d_call: .
j_call: TRBJ2-3
clone_size: .
cdr3_nt: TGCAGCACCTTGGGACTGCTCACAGATACGCAGTATTTT
cdr3_aa: CSTLGLLTDTQYF

cdr3_length: 14
v_call: TRBV7-9
d_call: .
j_call: TRBJ1-1
clone_size: .
cdr3_nt: TGTGCCAGCAGCTTCGGGGGCCGGAACACTGAAGCTTTCTTT
cdr3_aa: CASSFGGRNTEAFF

cdr3_length: 11
v_call: TRBV7-9
d_call: .
j_call: TRBJ1-1
clone_size: once
cdr3_nt: TGTGCCAGCAGCTTATCGGAGGAAGCTTTCTTT
cdr3_aa: CASSLSEEAFF

cdr3_length: 11
v_call: TRBV5-1
d_call: TRBD1
j_call: TRBJ2-1
clone_size: .
cdr3_nt: TGCGCCAGCAGCTCGGACAGGGAGGAGTTCTTC
cdr3_aa: CASSSDREEFF

cdr3_length: 14
v_call: TRBV5-6
d_call: .
j_call: TRBJ2-3
clone_size: .
cdr3_nt: TGTGCCAGCAGCTTGGTAAGAGGCACAGATACGCAGTATTTT
cdr3_aa: CASSLVRGTDTQYF

cdr3_length: 14
v_call: TRBV6-4
d_call: .
j_call: TRBJ2-7
clone_size: few
cdr3_nt: TGTGCCAGCAGTGACGGCGGCTCCCGGTCCGAGCAGTACTTC
cdr3_aa: CASSDGGSRSEQYF

cdr3_length: 15
v_call: TRBV5-1
d_call: .
j_call: TRBJ2-6
clone_size: .
cdr3_nt: TGCGCCAGCAGCGGCGGTAGCTATGGGGCCAACGTCCTGACTTTC
cdr3_aa: CASSGGSYGANVLTF

cdr3_length: 16
v_call: TRBV7-5
d_call: .
j_call: TRBJ2-2
clone_size: .
cdr3_nt: TGTGCCAGAAGCTCGTTGACAGGGACAAACACCGGGGAGCTGTTTTTT
cdr3_aa: CARSSLTGTNTGELFF